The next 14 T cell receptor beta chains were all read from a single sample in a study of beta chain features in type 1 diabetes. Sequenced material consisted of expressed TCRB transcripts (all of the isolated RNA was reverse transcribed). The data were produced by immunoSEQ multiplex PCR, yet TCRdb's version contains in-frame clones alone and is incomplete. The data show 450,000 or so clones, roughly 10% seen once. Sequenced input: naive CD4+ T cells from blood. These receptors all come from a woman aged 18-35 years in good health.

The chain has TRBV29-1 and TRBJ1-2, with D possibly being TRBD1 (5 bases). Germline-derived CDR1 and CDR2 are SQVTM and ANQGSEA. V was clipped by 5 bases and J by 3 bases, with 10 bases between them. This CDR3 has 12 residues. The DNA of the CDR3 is TGCAGCGTTCTCGGACACGACTATGGCTACACCTTC. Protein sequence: CSVLGHDYGYTF.

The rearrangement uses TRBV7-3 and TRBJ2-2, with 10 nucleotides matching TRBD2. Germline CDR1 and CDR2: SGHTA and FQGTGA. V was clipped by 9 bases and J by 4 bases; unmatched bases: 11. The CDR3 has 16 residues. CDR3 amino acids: CASRTSGHGGTGELFF. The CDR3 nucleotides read TGTGCCAGTAGGACTAGCGGACACGGAGGCACCGGGGAGCTGTTTTTT.

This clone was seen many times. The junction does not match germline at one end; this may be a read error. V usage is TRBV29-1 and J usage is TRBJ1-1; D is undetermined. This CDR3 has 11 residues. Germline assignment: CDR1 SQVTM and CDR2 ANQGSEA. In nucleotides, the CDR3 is TGCAGCGTCGAAGCTGTCACTGAAGCTTTCTTT. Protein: CSVEAVTEAFF.

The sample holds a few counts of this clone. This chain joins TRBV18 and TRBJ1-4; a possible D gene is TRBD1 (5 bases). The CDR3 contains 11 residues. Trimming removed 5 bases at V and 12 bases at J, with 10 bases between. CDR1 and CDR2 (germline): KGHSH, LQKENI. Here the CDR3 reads CASSSQGELFF. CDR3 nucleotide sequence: TGTGCCAGCTCATCTCAGGGAGAACTGTTTTTT.

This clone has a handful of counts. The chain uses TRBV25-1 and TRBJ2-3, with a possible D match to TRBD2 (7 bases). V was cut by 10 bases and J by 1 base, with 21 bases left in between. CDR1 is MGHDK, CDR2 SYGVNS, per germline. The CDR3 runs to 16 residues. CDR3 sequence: CATMGPRGGGTDTQYF. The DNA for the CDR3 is TGTGCCACCATGGGGCCCCGAGGGGGGGGCACAGATACGCAGTATTTT.

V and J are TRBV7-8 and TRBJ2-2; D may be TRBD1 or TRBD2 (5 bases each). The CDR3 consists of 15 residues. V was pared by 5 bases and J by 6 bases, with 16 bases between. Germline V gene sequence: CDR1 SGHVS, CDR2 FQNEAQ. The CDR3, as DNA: TGTGCCAGCAGCGGGGGACCGCTAGTGGCCGGGGAGCTGTTTTTT. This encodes CASSGGPLVAGELFF. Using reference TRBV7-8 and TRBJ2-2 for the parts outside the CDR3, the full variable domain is GAGVSQSPRYKVAKRGQDVALRCDPISGHVSLFWYQQALGQGPEFLTYFQNEAQLDKSGLPSDRFFAERPEGSVSTLKIQRTQQEDSAVYLCASSGGPLVAGELFFGEGSRLTVL.

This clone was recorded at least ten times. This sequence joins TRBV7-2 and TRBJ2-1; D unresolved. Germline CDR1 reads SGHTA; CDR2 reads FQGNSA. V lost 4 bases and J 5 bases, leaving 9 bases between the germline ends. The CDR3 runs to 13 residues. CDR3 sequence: CASSSYTDNEQFF. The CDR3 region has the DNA TGTGCCAGCAGCTCCTATACGGACAATGAGCAGTTCTTC.

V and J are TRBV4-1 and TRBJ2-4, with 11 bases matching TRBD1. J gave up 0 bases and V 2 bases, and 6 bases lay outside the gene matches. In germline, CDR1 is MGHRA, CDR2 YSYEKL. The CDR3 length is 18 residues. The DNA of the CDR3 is TGCGCCAGCAGCCAACCCGGGACAGGGGGAATAGCCAAAAACATTCAGTACTTC. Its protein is CASSQPGTGGIAKNIQYF.

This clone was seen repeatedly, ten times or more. CDR3 in amino acids: CASSHLAYNEQFF. CDR3 DNA: TGTGCCAGCAGCCATCTAGCGTACAATGAGCAGTTCTTC. The chain couples TRBV7-9 to TRBJ2-1; TRBD2 might be the D (6 bases). Trimming took 5 bases from V and 4 from J, leaving 9 bases between them. Germline-derived CDR1 and CDR2 are SEHNR and FQNEAQ (reference sequence). The CDR3 length is 13 residues. The full variable domain, completed using reference TRBV7-9 and TRBJ2-1, is DTGVSQNPRHKITKRGQNVTFRCDPISEHNRLYWYRQTLGQGPEFLTYFQNEAQLEKSRLLSDRFSAERPKGSFSTLEIQRTEQGDSAMYLCASSHLAYNEQFFGPGTRLTVL.

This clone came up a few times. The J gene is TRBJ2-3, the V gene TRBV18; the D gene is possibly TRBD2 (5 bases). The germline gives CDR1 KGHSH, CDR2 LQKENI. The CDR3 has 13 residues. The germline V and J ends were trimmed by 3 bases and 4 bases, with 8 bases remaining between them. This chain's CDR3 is CASSPSGSDTQYF. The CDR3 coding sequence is TGTGCCAGCTCACCTTCGGGGTCAGATACGCAGTATTTT.

CDR3 DNA sequence: TGTGCCTTGAACCGTGGAAACACCATATATTTT. Encoded protein: CALNRGNTIYF. This chain uses TRBV30 with TRBJ1-3, with no clear D. This CDR3 comprises 11 residues. In germline, CDR1 is GTSNPN, CDR2 SVGIG (reference sequence). Trimming left V 7 bases short and J 3 bases short, with 7 bases between.

The CDR3 sequence is CASSVPGAVAYETQYF. CDR3 DNA sequence: TGTGCCAGCAGTGTCCCGGGGGCGGTTGCGTACGAGACCCAGTACTTC. The chain carries TRBV7-2 and TRBJ2-5; D tentatively reads TRBD1 or TRBD2 (6 bases each). V gave up 6 bases and J gave up 5 bases, with 22 bases separating them. The germline V gene has CDR1 SGHTA and CDR2 FQGNSA. The CDR3 loop spans 16 amino acids.

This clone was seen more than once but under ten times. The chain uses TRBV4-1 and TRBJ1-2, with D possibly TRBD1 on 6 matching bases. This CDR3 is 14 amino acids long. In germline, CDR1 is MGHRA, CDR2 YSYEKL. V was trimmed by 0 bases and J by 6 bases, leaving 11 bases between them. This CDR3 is CASSQDPGAHGYTF. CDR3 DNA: TGCGCCAGCAGCCAAGATCCGGGGGCGCATGGCTACACCTTC.

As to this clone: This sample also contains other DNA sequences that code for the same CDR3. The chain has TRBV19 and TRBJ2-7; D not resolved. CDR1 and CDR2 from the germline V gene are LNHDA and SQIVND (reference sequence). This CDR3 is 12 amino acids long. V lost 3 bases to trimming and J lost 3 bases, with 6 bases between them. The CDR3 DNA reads TGTGCCAGTAGTATGGCAGGCTACGAGCAGTACTTC. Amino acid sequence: CASSMAGYEQYF.